One sample yielded the 18 T cell receptor beta chains listed below, sequenced in a study of blood T cell repertoires in COVID-19. Sequencing was performed with immunoSEQ multiplex PCR; in TCRdb, only in-frame clones are kept and a portion is missing. The table shows some 270,000 clones, with 75% to 90% occurring only once. The sequencing input was peripheral blood. The receptor source for this set is a man aged 30-40 years with acute or convalescent COVID-19.

The V gene is TRBV6-6, the J gene TRBJ2-7; D possibly corresponds to TRBD1 (5 bases). CDR3 length equals 14 residues. Per the germline V gene, CDR1 is MNHNY and CDR2 is SVGAGI (reference sequence). With 6 bases removed from V and 0 bases from J, the gap between germline ends came to 12 bases. CDR3 nucleotide sequence: TGTGCCAGCAGACCACTCAGGGACTCCTACGAGCAGTACTTC. This codes for CASRPLRDSYEQYF.

This clone was recorded only once. V gene TRBV7-9 combines with J gene TRBJ1-1, with D possibly matching TRBD1 (6 bases). The CDR3 is 14 amino acids. The ends were cut back, 5 bases at V and 6 bases at J, with 16 bases in the middle. Per the germline V gene, CDR1 is SEHNR and CDR2 is FQNEAQ (reference sequence). In nucleotides, the CDR3 is TGTGCCAGCAGCCGCACAATTGCAGGGGCTGAAGCTTTCTTT. Translation: CASSRTIAGAEAFF. The full variable domain, completed using reference TRBV7-9 and TRBJ1-1, is DTGVSQNPRHKITKRGQNVTFRCDPISEHNRLYWYRQTLGQGPEFLTYFQNEAQLEKSRLLSDRFSAERPKGSFSTLEIQRTEQGDSAMYLCASSRTIAGAEAFFGQGTRLTVV.

The chain is built from TRBV5-6 and TRBJ2-1, with a possible D match to TRBD2 (7 bases). Germline V gene data show CDR1 as SGHDT and CDR2 as YYEEEE. V gave up 2 bases and J gave up 3 bases, with 15 bases separating them. The CDR3 totals 16 residues. For the CDR3, the DNA is TGTGCCAGCAGCTTAGAGCGCGGGGGCCGCTACAATGAGCAGTTCTTC. It translates to CASSLERGGRYNEQFF.

This clone was detected only once. The gene calls are TRBV15 and TRBJ1-1; D not certain. Germline CDR1 and CDR2: LNHNV and YYDKDF (reference sequence). The CDR3 runs to 15 residues. V was cut by 1 base and J by 1 base, with 10 bases left in between. The CDR3 sequence: CATSRGPGRNTEAFF. The CDR3 nucleotides are TGTGCCACCAGCAGAGGGCCAGGCCGGAACACTGAAGCTTTCTTT.

The chain couples TRBV10-1 to TRBJ1-1, with D unresolved. Germline V gives CDR1 WNHNN, CDR2 SYGVQD (reference sequence). The CDR3 extends over 14 amino acids. Trimming left V 0 bases short and J 4 bases short, with 9 bases between. CDR3 sequence (DNA): TGCGCCAGCAGTGAGTCCTCGCTCGGCACTGAAGCTTTCTTT. Translating it yields CASSESSLGTEAFF.

This chain uses TRBV18 with TRBJ1-5; D uncertain. The V end was cut by 1 base, the J end by 5 bases, with 9 bases between. The CDR3 has 14 amino acids. CDR1 is KGHSH, CDR2 LQKENI, per germline. CDR3 in DNA: TGTGCCAGCTCACCACGCGCAGGATATCAGCCCCAGCATTTT. Translating gives CASSPRAGYQPQHF. Supplemented by reference TRBV18 and TRBJ1-5, the full variable domain reads NAGVMQNPRHLVRRRGQEARLRCSPMKGHSHVYWYRQLPEEGLKFMVYLQKENIIDESGMPKERFSAEFPKEGPSILRIQQVVRGDSAAYFCASSPRAGYQPQHFGDGTRLSIL.

This clone was picked up one time. The V call is TRBV18, the J call TRBJ1-6; no clear D. V lost 8 bases and J lost 14, with 19 bases in between. Germline V gene data show CDR1 as KGHSH and CDR2 as LQKENI. This CDR3 comprises 13 residues. CDR3 nucleotide sequence: TGTGCCAGCCAGGCTTCCTCTATGAGTGCCCTCCACTTT. Translated: CASQASSMSALHF.

The gene calls are TRBV9 and TRBJ1-1; maybe TRBD1 (6 bases). The V gene lost 1 base and the J gene lost 3 bases, with 19 bases spanning the gap. CDR3 length: 17 residues. The germline CDR1 and CDR2 sequences are SGDLS and YYNGEE. The DNA for the CDR3 is TGTGCCAGCAGCGTAAGTATGACAGGCTCGGGCGACACTGAAGCTTTCTTT. It is translated as CASSVSMTGSGDTEAFF.

V is TRBV5-1 and J is TRBJ1-2; no clear D. Germline CDR1 is SGHRS and CDR2 is YFSETQ. The V end was cut by 2 bases, the J end by 7 bases, with 12 bases between. The CDR3 is 13 residues long. This chain's CDR3 is CASSFDEGGGYTF. The CDR3 nucleotides read TGCGCCAGCAGCTTTGACGAGGGTGGTGGCTACACCTTC.

The sample holds one count of this clone. The chain combines TRBV11-2 with TRBJ2-7, with a weak D call TRBD2 (5 bases). Trimming shortened V by 5 bases and J by 3 bases, and 14 bases separated the two germline ends. CDR1 is SGHAT, CDR2 FQNNGV, per germline. The CDR3 covers 14 residues. CDR3 residues: CASSIQSGFYEQYF. CDR3 nucleotide sequence: TGTGCCAGCAGCATTCAAAGCGGATTCTACGAGCAGTACTTC.

This chain joins TRBV18 and TRBJ1-2; 9 positions match TRBD1. Germline CDR1 KGHSH, CDR2 LQKENI. CDR3 length: 16 residues. V lost 1 base and J lost 7; bases outside the gene matches: 10. CDR3 sequence (DNA): TGTGCCAGCTCACCACTTGGGACAGGGCGCTCTGGTGGCTACACCTTC. It is translated as CASSPLGTGRSGGYTF.

The chain joins TRBV28 to TRBJ2-5, with a tentative D call TRBD2 (7 bases). Trimming cost V 2 bases and J 4 bases, with 14 bases left between them. CDR3 length: 15 residues. Germline V gives CDR1 MDHEN, CDR2 SYDVKM. The CDR3 sequence is CASSLGSGGRETQYF. The CDR3 nucleotides are TGTGCCAGCAGTTTAGGTTCGGGGGGCCGAGAGACCCAGTACTTC.

The V gene is TRBV7-2, the J gene TRBJ2-7, with TRBD2 identical over 7 bases. Per germline, CDR1 SGHTA and CDR2 FQGNSA. Losses at the gene ends were 7 bases for V and 5 bases for J; bases not matched to a gene: 11. The CDR3 contains 14 residues. The CDR3 DNA follows: TGTGCCAGCAACCGTGGGGTGGGGAGGGACGAGCAGTACTTC. Its translation is CASNRGVGRDEQYF.

This clone was counted a single time. The rearrangement uses TRBV19 and TRBJ2-1; D is uncertain. With 5 bases removed from V and 10 bases from J, the gap between germline ends came to 9 bases. The CDR3 has 11 amino acids. The germline CDR1 and CDR2 sequences are LNHDA and SQIVND (reference sequence). CDR3 protein: CASSDRYEQFF. The CDR3 DNA sequence: TGTGCCAGTAGTGATAGATACGAGCAGTTCTTC.

The J gene is TRBJ2-3, the V gene TRBV7-3; no clear D gene. The CDR3 sequence is 15 residues long. From germline, CDR1 is SGHTA and CDR2 FQGTGA. Trimming stripped 1 base from V and 0 bases from J, with 8 bases between. CDR3 protein: CASSLRLASTDTQYF. CDR3 in DNA: TGTGCCAGCAGCTTAAGGCTGGCCAGCACAGATACGCAGTATTTT.

This clone has just a few counts. Germline and junction disagree at one end, which may indicate a read error. The chain carries TRBV15 and TRBJ1-2; D unresolved. Germline CDR1 reads LNHNV; CDR2 reads YYDKDF (reference sequence). The CDR3 spans 15 residues. The CDR3 region is CATSRELDSIYGYTF. The CDR3 region has the DNA TGTGCCACCAGCCGAGAACTGGACTCCATCTATGGCTACACCTTC.

This rearrangement joins TRBV10-3 to TRBJ1-2, with D maybe TRBD1 (5 bases). V lost 4 bases, J lost 0 bases, and 9 bases lay in between. CDR3 length equals 14 residues. CDR1 is ENHRY and CDR2 is SYGVKD in the germline V gene. The CDR3 protein is CAISGTSPNYGYTF. The CDR3 DNA is TGTGCCATCAGTGGGACAAGCCCTAACTATGGCTACACCTTC.

This chain connects TRBV5-1 to TRBJ1-1, with D possibly being TRBD1 (5 bases). This CDR3 comprises 15 residues. Germline lookup yields CDR1 SGHRS and CDR2 YFSETQ. V dropped 1 base and J dropped 9 bases, with 19 bases sitting between them. The CDR3 sequence: CASSLPQAADPKAFF. The CDR3, as DNA: TGCGCCAGCAGCTTGCCACAGGCTGCGGACCCTAAAGCTTTCTTT.